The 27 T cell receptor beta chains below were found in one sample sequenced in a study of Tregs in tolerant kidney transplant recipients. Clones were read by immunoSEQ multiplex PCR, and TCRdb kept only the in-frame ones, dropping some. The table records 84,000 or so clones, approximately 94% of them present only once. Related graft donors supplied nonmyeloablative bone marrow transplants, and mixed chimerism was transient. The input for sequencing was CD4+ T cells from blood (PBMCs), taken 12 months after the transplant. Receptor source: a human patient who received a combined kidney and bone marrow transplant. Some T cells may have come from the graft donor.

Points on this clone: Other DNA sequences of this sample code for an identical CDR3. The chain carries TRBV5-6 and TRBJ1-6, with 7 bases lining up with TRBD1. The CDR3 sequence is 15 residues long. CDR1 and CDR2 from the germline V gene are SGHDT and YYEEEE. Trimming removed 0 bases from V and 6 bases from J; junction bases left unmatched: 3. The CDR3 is CASSLGPGGNSPLHF. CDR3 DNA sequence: TGTGCCAGCAGCTTGGGTCCAGGGGGTAATTCACCCCTCCACTTT.

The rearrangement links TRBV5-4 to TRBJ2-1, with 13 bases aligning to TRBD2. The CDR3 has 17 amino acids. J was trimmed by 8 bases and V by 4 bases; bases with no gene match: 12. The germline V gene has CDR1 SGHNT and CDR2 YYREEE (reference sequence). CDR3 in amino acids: CASSIGTSGIRIDEQFF. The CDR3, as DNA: TGTGCCAGCAGCATAGGGACTAGCGGGATCCGTATTGATGAGCAGTTCTTC.

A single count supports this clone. DNA for the CDR3: TGTGCCAGCAGCTTACACCGGCTAGCGGATTACAATGAGCAGTTCTTC. Translation: CASSLHRLADYNEQFF. The V gene is TRBV11-1, the J gene TRBJ2-1; 7 bases map to TRBD2. Per germline, CDR1 SGHAT and CDR2 FQDESV (reference sequence). This CDR3 spans 16 amino acids. The trim removed 2 bases at V and 4 bases at J, leaving 8 bases unmatched.

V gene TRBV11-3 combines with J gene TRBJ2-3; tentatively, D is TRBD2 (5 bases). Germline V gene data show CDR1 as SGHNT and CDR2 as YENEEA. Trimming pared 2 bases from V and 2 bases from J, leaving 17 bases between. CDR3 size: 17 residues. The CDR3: CASSLSWRFSLTDTQYF. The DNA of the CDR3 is TGTGCCAGCAGCTTAAGTTGGAGGTTTTCCCTCACAGATACGCAGTATTTT.

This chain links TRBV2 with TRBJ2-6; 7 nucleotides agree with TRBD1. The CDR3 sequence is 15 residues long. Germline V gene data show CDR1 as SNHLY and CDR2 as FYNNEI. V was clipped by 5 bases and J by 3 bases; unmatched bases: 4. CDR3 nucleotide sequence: TGTGCCAGCAGTCGGACAGGATTTGGGGCCAACGTCCTGACTTTC. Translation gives CASSRTGFGANVLTF.

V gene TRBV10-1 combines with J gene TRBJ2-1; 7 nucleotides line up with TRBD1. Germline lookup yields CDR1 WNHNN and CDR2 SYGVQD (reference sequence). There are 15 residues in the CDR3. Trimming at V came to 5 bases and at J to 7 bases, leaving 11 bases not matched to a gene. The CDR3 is CASSMSRDRSNEQFF. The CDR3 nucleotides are TGCGCCAGCAGTATGAGCCGGGACAGATCGAATGAGCAGTTCTTC.

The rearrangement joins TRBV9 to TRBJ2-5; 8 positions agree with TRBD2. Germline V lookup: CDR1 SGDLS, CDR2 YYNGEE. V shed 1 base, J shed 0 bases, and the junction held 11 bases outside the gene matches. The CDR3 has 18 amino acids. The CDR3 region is CASSVRAGAAGNQETQYF. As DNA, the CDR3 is TGTGCCAGCAGCGTAAGAGCGGGGGCGGCGGGCAACCAAGAGACCCAGTACTTC.

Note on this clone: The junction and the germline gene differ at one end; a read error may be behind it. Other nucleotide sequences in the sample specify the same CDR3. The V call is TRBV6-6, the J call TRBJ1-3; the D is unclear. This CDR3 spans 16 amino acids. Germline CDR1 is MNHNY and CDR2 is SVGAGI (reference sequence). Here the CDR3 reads CASSSGKGRPGNTIYF. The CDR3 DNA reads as TGTGCCAGCAGTTCCGGGAAAGGGCGACCTGGGAACACCATATATTTT.

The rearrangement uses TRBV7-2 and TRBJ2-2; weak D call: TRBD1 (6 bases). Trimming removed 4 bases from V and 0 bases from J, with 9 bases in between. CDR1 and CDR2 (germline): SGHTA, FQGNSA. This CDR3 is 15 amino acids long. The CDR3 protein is CASSWTASNTGELFF. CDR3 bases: TGTGCCAGCAGCTGGACAGCATCGAACACCGGGGAGCTGTTTTTT.

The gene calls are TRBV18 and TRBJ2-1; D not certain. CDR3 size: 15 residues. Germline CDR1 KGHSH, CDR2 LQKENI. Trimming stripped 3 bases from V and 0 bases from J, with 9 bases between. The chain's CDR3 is CASSPPSGSYNEQFF. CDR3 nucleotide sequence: TGTGCCAGCTCACCCCCTTCCGGCTCCTACAATGAGCAGTTCTTC.

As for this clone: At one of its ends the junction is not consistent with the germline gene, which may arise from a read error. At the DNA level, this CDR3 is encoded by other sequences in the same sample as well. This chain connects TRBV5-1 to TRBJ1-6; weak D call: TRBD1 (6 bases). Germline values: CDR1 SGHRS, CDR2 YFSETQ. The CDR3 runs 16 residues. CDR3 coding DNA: TGCGCCAGCAGCTCCGACTTCCCAGGGGATAATTCCCCCCTCCACTTT. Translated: CASSSDFPGDNSPLHF.

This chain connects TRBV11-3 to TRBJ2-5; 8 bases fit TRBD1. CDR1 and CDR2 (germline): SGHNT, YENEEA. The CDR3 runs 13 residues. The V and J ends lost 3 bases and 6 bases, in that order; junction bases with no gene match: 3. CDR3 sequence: CASSLDREQTQYF. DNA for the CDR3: TGTGCCAGCAGCTTGGACAGGGAACAGACCCAGTACTTC.

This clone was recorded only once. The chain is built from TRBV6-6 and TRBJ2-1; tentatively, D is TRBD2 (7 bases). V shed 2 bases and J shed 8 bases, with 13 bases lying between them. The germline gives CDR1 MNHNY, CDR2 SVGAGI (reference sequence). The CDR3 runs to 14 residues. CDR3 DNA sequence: TGTGCCAGCAGTTACCGAGGGGGGGTTGATGAGCAGTTCTTC. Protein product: CASSYRGGVDEQFF.

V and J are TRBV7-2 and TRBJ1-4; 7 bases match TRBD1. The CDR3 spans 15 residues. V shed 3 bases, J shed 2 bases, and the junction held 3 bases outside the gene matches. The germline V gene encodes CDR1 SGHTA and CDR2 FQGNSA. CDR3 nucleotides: TGTGCCAGCAGCTTCGGGGACAGCACTAATGAAAAACTGTTTTTT. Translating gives CASSFGDSTNEKLFF. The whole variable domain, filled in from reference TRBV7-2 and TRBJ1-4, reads GAGVSQSPSNKVTEKGKDVELRCDPISGHTALYWYRQSLGQGLEFLIYFQGNSAPDKSGLPSDRFSAERTGGSVSTLTIQRTQQEDSAVYLCASSFGDSTNEKLFFGSGTQLSVL.

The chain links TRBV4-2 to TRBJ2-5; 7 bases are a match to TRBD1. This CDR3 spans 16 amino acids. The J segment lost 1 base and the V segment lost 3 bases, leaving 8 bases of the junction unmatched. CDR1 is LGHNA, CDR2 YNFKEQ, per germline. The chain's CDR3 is CASSHLDRDSQETQYF. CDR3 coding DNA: TGTGCCAGCAGCCATCTCGACCGGGACAGCCAAGAGACCCAGTACTTC.

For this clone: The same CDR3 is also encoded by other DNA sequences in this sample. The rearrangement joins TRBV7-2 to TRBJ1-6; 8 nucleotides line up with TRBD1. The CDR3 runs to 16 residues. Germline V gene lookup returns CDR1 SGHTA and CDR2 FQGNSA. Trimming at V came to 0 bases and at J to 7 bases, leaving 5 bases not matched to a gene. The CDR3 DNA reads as TGTGCCAGCAGCTTAGCGGGGGACAGGCGAAATTCACCCCTCCACTTT. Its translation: CASSLAGDRRNSPLHF.

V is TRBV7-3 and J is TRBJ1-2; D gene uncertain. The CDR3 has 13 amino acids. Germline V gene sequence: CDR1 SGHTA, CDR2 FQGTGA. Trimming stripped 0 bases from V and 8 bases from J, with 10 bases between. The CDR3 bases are TGTGCCAGCAGCTTAACGAGGCAGCTAGGCTACACCTTC. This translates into CASSLTRQLGYTF. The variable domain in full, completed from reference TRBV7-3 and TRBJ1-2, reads GAGVSQTPSNKVTEKGKYVELRCDPISGHTALYWYRQSLGQGPEFLIYFQGTGAADDSGLPNDRFFAVRPEGSVSTLKIQRTERGDSAVYLCASSLTRQLGYTFGSGTRLTVV.

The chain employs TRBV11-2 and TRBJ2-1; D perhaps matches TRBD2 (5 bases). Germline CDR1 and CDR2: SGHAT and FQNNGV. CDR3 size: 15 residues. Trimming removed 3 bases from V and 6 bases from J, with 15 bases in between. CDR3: CASSFGFARANEQFF. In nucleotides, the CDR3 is TGTGCCAGCAGCTTCGGGTTCGCGCGGGCCAATGAGCAGTTCTTC.

This CDR3 reads CASRLQVNQPQHF. The CDR3 DNA follows: TGTGCCAGCCGGTTACAGGTCAATCAGCCCCAGCATTTT. The chain carries TRBV2 and TRBJ1-5; possibly TRBD1 for D (5 bases). V lost 8 bases, J lost 3 bases, and 11 bases lay in between. Germline CDR1 is SNHLY and CDR2 is FYNNEI. The CDR3 is 13 residues long.

The CDR3 DNA is TGTGCCAGCAGAATTCTAGCTCAAGAGACCCAGTACTTC. Its protein is CASRILAQETQYF. The chain carries TRBV6-5 and TRBJ2-5; weak D call: TRBD2 (5 bases). V lost 6 bases to trimming and J lost 2 bases, with 10 bases between them. Germline V gene lookup returns CDR1 MNHEY and CDR2 SVGAGI. There are 13 residues in the CDR3.

The DNA of the CDR3 is TGCGCCAGCAGCCACCGGGACAGGGTTATAGATACGCAGTATTTT. Its translation is CASSHRDRVIDTQYF. The V call is TRBV5-1, the J call TRBJ2-3; 9 bases map to TRBD1. Germline assignment: CDR1 SGHRS and CDR2 YFSETQ. This CDR3 region has 15 residues. The trim removed 4 bases at V and 5 bases at J, leaving 8 bases unmatched.

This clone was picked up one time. The CDR3 bases are TGTGCCAGCAGCCCCGGACTAGTCTCCGAGCAGTACTTC. This translates into CASSPGLVSEQYF. The chain is built from TRBV27 and TRBJ2-7; 7 nucleotides line up with TRBD2. V was pared by 6 bases and J by 6 bases, with 8 bases of the junction left unmatched. Germline CDR1 and CDR2: MNHEY and SMNVEV (reference sequence). The CDR3 length is 13 residues.

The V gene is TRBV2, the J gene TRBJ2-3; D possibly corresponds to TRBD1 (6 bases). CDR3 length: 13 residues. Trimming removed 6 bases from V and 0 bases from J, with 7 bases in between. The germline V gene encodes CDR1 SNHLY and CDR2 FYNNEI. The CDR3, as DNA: TGTGCCAGCAGGGGACAAAGCACAGATACGCAGTATTTT. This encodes CASRGQSTDTQYF.

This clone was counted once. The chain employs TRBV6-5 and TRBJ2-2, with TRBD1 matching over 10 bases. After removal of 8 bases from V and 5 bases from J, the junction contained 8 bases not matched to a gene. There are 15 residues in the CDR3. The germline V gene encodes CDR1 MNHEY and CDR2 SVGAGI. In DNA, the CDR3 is TGTGCCAGCGGAAAGGACAGGGGGAAGACCGGGGAGCTGTTTTTT. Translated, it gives CASGKDRGKTGELFF.

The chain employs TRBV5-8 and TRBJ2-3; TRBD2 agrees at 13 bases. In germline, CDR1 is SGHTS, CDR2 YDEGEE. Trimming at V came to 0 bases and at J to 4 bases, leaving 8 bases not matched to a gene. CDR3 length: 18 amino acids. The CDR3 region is CASSLETSGGSYADTQYF. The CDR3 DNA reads TGTGCCAGCAGCTTGGAGACTAGCGGGGGGTCCTACGCAGATACGCAGTATTTT.

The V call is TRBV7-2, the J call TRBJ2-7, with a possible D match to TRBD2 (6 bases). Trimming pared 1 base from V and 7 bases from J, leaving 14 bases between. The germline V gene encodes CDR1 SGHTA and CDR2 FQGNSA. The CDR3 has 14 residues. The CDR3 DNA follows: TGTGCCAGCAGCTTAGACGGAATCGCGGGGGAGCAGTACTTC. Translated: CASSLDGIAGEQYF.

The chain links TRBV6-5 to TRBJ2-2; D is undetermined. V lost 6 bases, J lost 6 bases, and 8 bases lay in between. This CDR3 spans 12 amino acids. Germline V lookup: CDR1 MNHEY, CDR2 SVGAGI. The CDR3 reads CASRFTAGELFF. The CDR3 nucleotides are TGTGCCAGCAGGTTTACAGCCGGGGAGCTGTTTTTT.